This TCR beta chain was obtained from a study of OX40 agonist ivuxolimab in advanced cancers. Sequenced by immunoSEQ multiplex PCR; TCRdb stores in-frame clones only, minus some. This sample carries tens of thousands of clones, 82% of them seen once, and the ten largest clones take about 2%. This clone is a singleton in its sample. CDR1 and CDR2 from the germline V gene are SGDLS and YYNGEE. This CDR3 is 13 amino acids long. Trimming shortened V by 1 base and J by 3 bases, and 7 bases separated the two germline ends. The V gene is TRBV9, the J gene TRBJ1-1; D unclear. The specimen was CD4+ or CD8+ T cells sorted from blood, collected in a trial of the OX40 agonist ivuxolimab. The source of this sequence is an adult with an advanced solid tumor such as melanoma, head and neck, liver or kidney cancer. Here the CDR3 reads CASSVLKDTEAFF. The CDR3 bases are TGTGCCAGCAGCGTATTGAAGGACACTGAAGCTTTCTTT.